The entry below describes one T cell receptor beta chain. From germline, CDR1 is MNHEY and CDR2 SMNVEV (reference sequence). Trimming shortened V by 6 bases and J by 1 base, and 9 bases separated the two germline ends. The length of the CDR3 is 13 residues. TCRdb keeps only in-frame clones here, not all; method: immunoSEQ multiplex PCR. The table lists 20,000 to 25,000 clones, less than 90% of them singletons. The data belong to a study of OX40 agonist ivuxolimab in advanced cancers. The material was CD4+ or CD8+ T cells sorted from blood, obtained in a trial of the OX40 agonist ivuxolimab. This chain connects TRBV27 to TRBJ1-1; D remains ambiguous. The source is an adult with an advanced solid tumor such as melanoma, head and neck, liver or kidney cancer. CDR3 nucleotides: TGTGCCAGCAGGCGGACGGGGAACACTGAAGCTTTCTTT. The encoded protein is CASRRTGNTEAFF.